This TCR beta chain derives from a study of CD8 T cells in ankylosing spondylitis. Study observations and caveats: Within matched ankylosing spondylitis synovial fluid, disease-linked clones were reportedly significantly enriched.

Only a few counts were recorded for this clonotype. Its matching antigen is unknown. TCRdb itself ran the 5' RACE reads through MiXCR, one entry per CDR3 protein. The sample lists hundreds of thousands of distinct CDR3 sequences; around 20% were seen once. This CDR3 is built from 15 residues. J was trimmed by 7 bases and V by 2 bases; bases with no gene match: 8. Germline CDR1 is SGHRS and CDR2 is YFSETQ. The clonotype comes from a male donor with ankylosing spondylitis or in good health (not recorded which). The sequenced sample consisted of blood, either unsorted or a sorted T cell fraction (not recorded which). The genes are TRBV5-1 and TRBJ2-1; 8 bases fit TRBD2. CDR3 sequence reads: CASSFNGRARNEQFF. The CDR3 DNA sequence: TGCGCCAGCAGCTTTAACGGGAGGGCGCGGAATGAGCAGTTCTTC.